The present TCR beta chain was sequenced within a study of identifying expanded T cells in peripheral blood. The study's findings and limits: Across healthy donors, higher total template counts meant significantly greater roughly two-week count variance.

Germline-derived CDR1 and CDR2 are MGHRA and YSYEKL. The V gene lost 4 bases and the J gene lost 3 bases, with 17 bases spanning the gap. This CDR3 spans 16 amino acids. A remark on this clone: What it binds is unknown.

The method was immunoSEQ multiplex PCR; TCRdb's version includes in-frame clones alone and lacks a portion of them. This table has about 90,000 clones, 88% appearing once. The chain is built from TRBV4-1 and TRBJ2-3, with D perhaps TRBD1 or TRBD2 (5 bases each). The sample comprised blood. The receptor comes from a person aged 18-70 years in good health. The CDR3 region is CASSPTRGRVTDTQYF. CDR3 sequence (DNA): TGCGCCAGCAGCCCTACCCGGGGCAGGGTAACAGATACGCAGTATTTT.